Below, 24 T cell receptor beta chains from the same sample are listed, as sequenced in a study of cytomegalovirus exposure and HLA in healthy donors. This PCR relied on a set of 60 Vbeta primers and 13 Jbeta primers. The method was immunoSEQ multiplex PCR; TCRdb's version includes in-frame clones alone and lacks a portion of them. The table has around 130,000 clones, approximately 80% seen once. Sequencing input: PBMCs. Receptor source: a woman under 30 in good health and CMV-seronegative.

The V call is TRBV15, the J call TRBJ1-5; 9 bases agree with TRBD1. The CDR3 runs 16 residues. The V segment lost 0 bases and the J segment 2 bases; nucleotides outside the gene matches: 2. CDR1 and CDR2 from the germline V gene are LNHNV and YYDKDF (reference sequence). CDR3 residues: CATSRDWDRGNQPQHF. The CDR3 DNA follows: TGTGCCACCAGCAGAGATTGGGACAGGGGCAATCAGCCCCAGCATTTT. Looking up the rest from reference TRBV15 and TRBJ1-5 gives the full variable domain: DAMVIQNPRYQVTQFGKPVTLSCSQTLNHNVMYWYQQKSSQAPKLLFHYYDKDFNNEADTPDNFQSRRPNTSFCFLDIRSPGLGDTAMYLCATSRDWDRGNQPQHFGDGTRLSIL.

Here the CDR3 DNA reads TGTGCCAGCAGCCAAGGGGGACAGGGGACCTACGAGCAGTACTTC. Translated: CASSQGGQGTYEQYF. The J gene is TRBJ2-7, the V gene TRBV14; 10 bases match TRBD1. The CDR3 is 15 residues long. The J segment lost 2 bases and the V segment lost 1 base, leaving 2 bases of the junction unmatched. Germline V gives CDR1 SGHDN, CDR2 FVKESK.

This sequence joins TRBV30 and TRBJ1-2, with TRBD1 identical over 7 bases. The CDR3 loop spans 13 amino acids. The V gene end was trimmed by 6 bases and the J gene end by 8 bases; junction bases not matched to a gene: 12. The germline V gene has CDR1 GTSNPN and CDR2 SVGIG (reference sequence). The CDR3 is CACQSGGQGGYTF. The CDR3, as DNA: TGTGCCTGCCAATCAGGGGGACAAGGAGGCTACACCTTC.

This clone was detected only a few times. V usage is TRBV2 and J usage is TRBJ2-5; 15 nucleotides agree with TRBD2. Germline trimming cut 8 bases from V and 7 bases from J; bases unmatched to any gene: 14. This CDR3 contains 17 residues. Looked up from germline, CDR1 is SNHLY and CDR2 is FYNNEI. Here the CDR3 reads CASLWTSGRAIIGTQYF. DNA of the CDR3: TGTGCCAGCCTCTGGACTAGCGGGAGGGCCATTATCGGGACCCAGTACTTC.

Remarks on this clone: One junction end does not reproduce the germline sequence, and a read error may be involved. The same CDR3 also results from other DNA sequences found in this sample. The chain recombines TRBV30 with TRBJ1-5; 7 bases agree with TRBD1. This CDR3 region has 17 residues. CDR1 and CDR2 from the germline V gene are GTSNPN and SVGIG (reference sequence). CDR3 nucleotide sequence: TGTGCTTGGAGTCACGACCGCCTACAGGGGTTCGGTCAGCCCCAGCATTTT. As protein: CAWSHDRLQGFGQPQHF.

The chain is built from TRBV4-1 and TRBJ1-4, with D possibly TRBD1 on 5 matching bases. Germline loops: CDR1 MGHRA, CDR2 YSYEKL. The V and J ends lost 2 bases and 0 bases respectively, with 13 bases between them. The CDR3 runs to 17 residues. The CDR3 DNA reads as TGCGCCAGCAGCCAAACAGGACCTCTTGCAACTAATGAAAAACTGTTTTTT. Encoded protein: CASSQTGPLATNEKLFF.

This clone was observed a single time. The rearrangement joins TRBV19 to TRBJ1-2; D is undetermined. The CDR3 is 14 residues long. The germline V gene has CDR1 LNHDA and CDR2 SQIVND (reference sequence). Between the trimmed V and J ends, which lost 8 bases and 0 bases, there was a span of 13 bases. The CDR3, as DNA: TGTGCCAGTCGAGGACTGGAGGCTAACTATGGCTACACCTTC. As protein: CASRGLEANYGYTF.

This clone has more than one count but fewer than ten. The chain employs TRBV7-9 and TRBJ2-6, with 7 bases lining up with TRBD1. The germline CDR1 and CDR2 sequences are SEHNR and FQNEAQ (reference sequence). The length of the CDR3 is 17 residues. Trimming cost V 5 bases and J 2 bases; bases outside gene matches: 9. The chain's CDR3 is CASSLTGVRPGANVLTF. Here the CDR3 DNA reads TGTGCCAGCAGCCTTACAGGGGTCCGTCCTGGGGCCAACGTCCTGACTTTC.

A word on this clone: The same CDR3 also results from other DNA sequences found in this sample. The rearrangement uses TRBV30 and TRBJ1-5, with 8 nucleotides matching TRBD1. V trimming: 2 bases; J trimming: 7 bases; junction bases outside the gene matches: 4. The CDR3 totals 13 residues. Germline V CDR1 and CDR2: GTSNPN, SVGIG (reference sequence). Here the CDR3 reads CAWSRQGNQPQHF. CDR3 coding DNA: TGTGCCTGGAGTCGACAGGGGAACCAGCCCCAGCATTTT.

V gene TRBV7-8 combines with J gene TRBJ1-5; tentative D call: TRBD1 (5 bases). CDR3 length equals 15 residues. V dropped 5 bases and J dropped 4 bases, with 15 bases sitting between them. The V gene's germline CDR1 is SGHVS and CDR2 FQNEAQ. CDR3 sequence (DNA): TGTGCCAGCAGCCTAGAATCGGGGGAGAATCAGCCCCAGCATTTT. Translation gives CASSLESGENQPQHF.

Only one count was recorded for this clone. The rearrangement uses TRBV30 and TRBJ2-5, with 11 bases fitting TRBD1. The ends lost 2 bases at V and 5 bases at J; junction bases unmatched: 10. This CDR3 region has 16 residues. Germline CDR1 GTSNPN, CDR2 SVGIG (reference sequence). The CDR3 nucleotides read TGTGCCTGGAGTTCCCTGGGACAGGGGGTAGGGGAGACCCAGTACTTC. Its protein is CAWSSLGQGVGETQYF. Complete variable domain (other parts from reference TRBV30 and TRBJ2-5): SQTIHQWPATLVQPVGSPLSLECTVEGTSNPNLYWYRQAAGRGLQLLFYSVGIGQISSEVPQNLSASRPQDRQFILSSKKLLLSDSGFYLCAWSSLGQGVGETQYFGPGTRLLVL.

V and J are TRBV9 and TRBJ1-1; D is perhaps TRBD1 (5 bases). The germline V gene encodes CDR1 SGDLS and CDR2 YYNGEE. V was clipped by 5 bases and J by 4 bases, with 18 bases between them. The CDR3 is 15 amino acids. CDR3 bases: TGTGCCAGCAGTCCGGGGGAGAATCTGAGCACTGAAGCTTTCTTT. It specifies CASSPGENLSTEAFF.

The chain employs TRBV7-8 and TRBJ2-3; D might be TRBD1 (5 bases). The CDR3 covers 14 residues. The germline V and J ends were trimmed by 1 base and 6 bases, with 11 bases remaining between them. Germline loops: CDR1 SGHVS, CDR2 FQNEAQ. CDR3 amino acids: CASSLETGADTQYF. The CDR3 nucleotides read TGTGCCAGCAGCTTAGAAACAGGAGCCGATACGCAGTATTTT.

This clone was detected once. The genes are TRBV11-2 and TRBJ2-2; D not resolved. The CDR3 is made up of 14 amino acids. Per the germline V gene, CDR1 is SGHAT and CDR2 is FQNNGV. The V end was cut by 2 bases, the J end by 5 bases, with 9 bases between. In DNA, the CDR3 is TGTGCCAGCAGCTTACCACCTAATACCGGGGAGCTGTTTTTT. It codes for CASSLPPNTGELFF.

The chain couples TRBV7-8 to TRBJ1-1; D remains ambiguous. The V end lost 5 bases, the J end lost 3 bases, and 10 bases lay between the germline ends. Germline CDR1 SGHVS, CDR2 FQNEAQ. This CDR3 contains 13 residues. The CDR3 DNA is TGTGCCAGCAGCCGGGGTTGGGACACTGAAGCTTTCTTT. This codes for CASSRGWDTEAFF.

The V call is TRBV7-2, the J call TRBJ1-5; D perhaps matches TRBD1 (5 bases). From germline, CDR1 is SGHTA and CDR2 FQGNSA. The V and J ends lost 2 bases and 6 bases respectively, with 14 bases between them. This CDR3 comprises 15 residues. The CDR3 nucleotides read TGTGCCAGCAGCTTATGGGGCCAAGGTACTCAGCCCCAGCATTTT. As protein: CASSLWGQGTQPQHF.

The rearrangement links TRBV5-6 to TRBJ2-7; TRBD1 matches at 11 bases. The CDR3 has 15 residues. The J segment lost 1 base and the V segment lost 3 bases, leaving 3 bases of the junction unmatched. The germline V gene encodes CDR1 SGHDT and CDR2 YYEEEE. CDR3 DNA sequence: TGTGCCAGCAGCTGGGGACAGGGGGTATCCTACGAGCAGTACTTC. Protein product: CASSWGQGVSYEQYF.

The chain is built from TRBV4-1 and TRBJ2-7; 10 nucleotides match TRBD1. With 1 base clipped from V and 1 base from J, the junction kept 1 base outside the gene matches. The CDR3 is made up of 15 amino acids. Per germline, CDR1 MGHRA and CDR2 YSYEKL. DNA for the CDR3: TGCGCCAGCAGCCAAGCGGGACAGGGGTCCTACGAGCAGTACTTC. Its translation: CASSQAGQGSYEQYF.

The V call is TRBV6-5, the J call TRBJ2-7; 9 bases are shared with TRBD2. This CDR3 contains 15 residues. V lost 6 bases to trimming and J lost 4 bases; unmatched junction nucleotides: 10. The germline gives CDR1 MNHEY, CDR2 SVGAGI. The CDR3 nucleotides read TGTGCCAGCAGAATAGTTAGCGGGAGCGGTTACGAGCAGTACTTC. Translated, it gives CASRIVSGSGYEQYF.

This clone was seen more than once but under ten times. V gene TRBV6-5 combines with J gene TRBJ2-7; no firm D call. Germline CDR1 reads MNHEY; CDR2 reads SVGAGI. The CDR3 runs 13 residues. V lost 2 bases to trimming and J lost 7 bases, with 12 bases between them. DNA for the CDR3: TGTGCCAGCAGTTACCCGGGTCAAGTAGAGCAGTACTTC. Amino acids: CASSYPGQVEQYF.

This chain links TRBV30 with TRBJ1-4, with a weak D call TRBD1 (6 bases). Deletions cut 7 bases from V and 0 bases from J, with 15 bases between. In germline, CDR1 is GTSNPN, CDR2 SVGIG (reference sequence). This CDR3 spans 15 amino acids. The CDR3 DNA reads as TGTGCCTCTTCCTCCCAGGGGACAACTAATGAAAAACTGTTTTTT. Encoded protein: CASSSQGTTNEKLFF.

This chain connects TRBV5-4 to TRBJ2-3; D not certain. V was shortened by 0 bases and J by 0 bases, with 11 bases between the two germline ends. The germline CDR1 and CDR2 sequences are SGHNT and YYREEE (reference sequence). The CDR3 extends over 16 amino acids. The CDR3 DNA is TGTGCCAGCAGCTTGGGCCCAGTTATAAGCACAGATACGCAGTATTTT. It is translated as CASSLGPVISTDTQYF.

This chain connects TRBV18 to TRBJ2-1, with TRBD1 as a possible D gene (5 bases). Germline assignment: CDR1 KGHSH and CDR2 LQKENI. Deletions cut 1 base from V and 1 base from J, with 20 bases between. The CDR3 extends over 19 amino acids. CDR3 protein: CASSPRDSFKPHSYNEQFF. The CDR3 region has the DNA TGTGCCAGCTCACCACGAGACAGCTTTAAACCCCATTCCTACAATGAGCAGTTCTTC.

CDR3 in amino acids: CASSLTSGTYNEQFF. As DNA, the CDR3 is TGCGCCAGCAGCTTGACTAGCGGGACCTACAATGAGCAGTTCTTC. The rearrangement joins TRBV5-1 to TRBJ2-1; 10 bases agree with TRBD2. V lost 1 base and J lost 2; bases outside the gene matches: 0. The CDR3 runs 15 residues. CDR1 and CDR2 from the germline V gene are SGHRS and YFSETQ.